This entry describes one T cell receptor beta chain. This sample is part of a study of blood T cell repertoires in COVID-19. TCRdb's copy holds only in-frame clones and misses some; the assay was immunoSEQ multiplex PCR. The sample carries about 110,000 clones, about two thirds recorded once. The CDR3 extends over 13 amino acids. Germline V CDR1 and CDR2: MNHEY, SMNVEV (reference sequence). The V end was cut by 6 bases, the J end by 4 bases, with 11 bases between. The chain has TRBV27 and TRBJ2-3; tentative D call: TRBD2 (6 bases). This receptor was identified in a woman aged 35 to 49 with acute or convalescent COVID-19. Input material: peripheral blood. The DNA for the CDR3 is TGTGCCAGCAGGCCTCTAGCGTCAGATACGCAGTATTTT. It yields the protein CASRPLASDTQYF.